These T cell receptor beta chains were read from a single sample in a study of CD8+CD57+ T cells in acquired aplastic anemia. Each CDR3 protein is one row after TCRdb ran MiXCR on the reads. The sample includes about 190,000 distinct CDR3 sequences, around 59% of them seen just once. The specimen was sorted CD4+, CD8+, or CD8+CD57+ T cells (not recorded which) from PBMCs. These receptors came from a human donor in good health, serving as a control. Each CDR3 is given with its conserved first and last residue. Each record gives: CDR3 DNA, CDR3 protein, J gene, D gene, V gene, clone size. The D gene is left open where the match is weak. Only some rows state a clone size, as once, few, many or a class for expanded clones.

cdr3_nt: TGCAGCGTTGAGACAGGCTCCTACGAGCAGTACTTC
cdr3_aa: CSVETGSYEQYF
j_call: TRBJ2-7
d_call: -
v_call: TRBV29-1
clone_size: -

cdr3_nt: TGTGCCACCAGCAGAATTGGACAGGGGGTTGATACGCAGTATTTT
cdr3_aa: CATSRIGQGVDTQYF
j_call: TRBJ2-3
d_call: TRBD1
v_call: TRBV15
clone_size: many

cdr3_nt: TGTGCCAGCAGCCTAGGCTACAGGGAGGAAGAGACCCAGTACTTC
cdr3_aa: CASSLGYREEETQYF
j_call: TRBJ2-5
d_call: -
v_call: TRBV7-3
clone_size: -

cdr3_nt: TGTGCCATCAGTGAGCGTGAGGGCACGGGAGATCAGCCCCAGCATTTT
cdr3_aa: CAISEREGTGDQPQHF
j_call: TRBJ1-5
d_call: -
v_call: TRBV10-3
clone_size: many

cdr3_nt: TGTGCCAGCGGAGGGGGAGGGCTAGCTTTCTTT
cdr3_aa: CASGGGGLAFF
j_call: TRBJ1-1
d_call: -
v_call: TRBV2
clone_size: many

cdr3_nt: TGTGCCAGCAGTGAATGGACTAGCGGGGGCGATGAGCAGTTCTTC
cdr3_aa: CASSEWTSGGDEQFF
j_call: TRBJ2-1
d_call: TRBD2
v_call: TRBV2
clone_size: many

cdr3_nt: TGCGCCAGCAGAGGGACAGGGGGCCACAATGAGCAGTTCTTC
cdr3_aa: CASRGTGGHNEQFF
j_call: TRBJ2-1
d_call: TRBD1
v_call: TRBV10-2
clone_size: -

cdr3_nt: TGTGCCAGCAGCCAGAGCGCCGCGACAGGGGGCTACGAGCAGTACTTC
cdr3_aa: CASSQSAATGGYEQYF
j_call: TRBJ2-7
d_call: TRBD1
v_call: TRBV7-8
clone_size: -

cdr3_nt: TGTGCCAGCAGTTACTCGCCCACAGGGGGCAGCGGGAGCAATCAGCCCCAGCATTTT
cdr3_aa: CASSYSPTGGSGSNQPQHF
j_call: TRBJ1-5
d_call: TRBD1
v_call: TRBV6-2/TRBV6-3
clone_size: few

cdr3_nt: TGTGCCAGCAGCTTAGGTGGGACAGGGGGGGCTGGCTACACCTTC
cdr3_aa: CASSLGGTGGAGYTF
j_call: TRBJ1-2
d_call: TRBD1
v_call: TRBV7-2
clone_size: many

cdr3_nt: TGTGCCACCAGTGTTGCAGGGGGCGGCGGCTGCATCTTC
cdr3_aa: CATSVAGGGGCIF
j_call: TRBJ1-2
d_call: TRBD1
v_call: TRBV24-1
clone_size: -

cdr3_nt: TGTGCCAGCAGCACCACTAGCGGGGGGGTACGCAATGAGCAGTTCTTC
cdr3_aa: CASSTTSGGVRNEQFF
j_call: TRBJ2-1
d_call: TRBD2
v_call: TRBV7-3
clone_size: -

cdr3_nt: TGTGCCAGCAGCTTAGGGGACAGGGTTGATACGCAGTATTTT
cdr3_aa: CASSLGDRVDTQYF
j_call: TRBJ2-3
d_call: TRBD1
v_call: TRBV13
clone_size: many

cdr3_nt: TGCAGTGTTGGGACTAGCATTTCCTACGAGCAGTACTTC
cdr3_aa: CSVGTSISYEQYF
j_call: TRBJ2-7
d_call: TRBD2
v_call: TRBV20-1
clone_size: -

cdr3_nt: TGTGCCACCCGCGCGGACAGTTTAAATGAAAAACTGTTTTTT
cdr3_aa: CATRADSLNEKLFF
j_call: TRBJ1-4
d_call: -
v_call: TRBV6-5
clone_size: few

cdr3_nt: TGTGCCAGCAGCAGACCAGGTTCCCAAGAGACCCAGTACTTC
cdr3_aa: CASSRPGSQETQYF
j_call: TRBJ2-5
d_call: -
v_call: TRBV5-8
clone_size: many

cdr3_nt: TGTGCCAGCAGCCCCACCCCCGGGGAGCTGTTTTTT
cdr3_aa: CASSPTPGELFF
j_call: TRBJ2-2
d_call: -
v_call: TRBV7-9
clone_size: -

cdr3_nt: TGTGCCAGCAGTTACCGGCGGGGGGCCTACGAGCAGTACTTC
cdr3_aa: CASSYRRGAYEQYF
j_call: TRBJ2-7
d_call: TRBD2
v_call: TRBV6-5
clone_size: many

cdr3_nt: TGTGCCAGCAGCTTATTAGCGGGGGGGGGGGCAGATACGCAGTATTTT
cdr3_aa: CASSLLAGGGADTQYF
j_call: TRBJ2-3
d_call: TRBD2
v_call: TRBV7-2
clone_size: once

cdr3_nt: TGCGCCAGCAGTGACCCGACTAGTCCTAAGGAAACGCAGTATTTT
cdr3_aa: CASSDPTSPKETQYF
j_call: TRBJ2-3
d_call: -
v_call: TRBV10-2
clone_size: -

cdr3_nt: TGTGCCACCAAAACTGGACAGGGTACTGAAGCTTTCTTT
cdr3_aa: CATKTGQGTEAFF
j_call: TRBJ1-1
d_call: TRBD1
v_call: TRBV10-3
clone_size: -

cdr3_nt: TGCAGCGTCCTCCGGGGCCCTGAAGCTTTCTTT
cdr3_aa: CSVLRGPEAFF
j_call: TRBJ1-1
d_call: -
v_call: TRBV29-1
clone_size: -

cdr3_nt: TGCAGCGTTGCTCCCGGTGGGGGGATAGACACCGGGGAGCTGTTTTTT
cdr3_aa: CSVAPGGGIDTGELFF
j_call: TRBJ2-2
d_call: -
v_call: TRBV29-1
clone_size: -

cdr3_nt: TGTGCCAGTAGTCCGACAGGGACGGATACGCAGTATTTT
cdr3_aa: CASSPTGTDTQYF
j_call: TRBJ2-3
d_call: TRBD1
v_call: TRBV19
clone_size: few

cdr3_nt: TGTGCCAGCAGTCCTCCGGGACAGGGGGCGAACGGTGGCTACACCTTC
cdr3_aa: CASSPPGQGANGGYTF
j_call: TRBJ1-2
d_call: TRBD1
v_call: TRBV4-2
clone_size: many

cdr3_nt: TGTGCCAGCAGCTGGGACGATGCGGCCTACGAGCAGTACTTC
cdr3_aa: CASSWDDAAYEQYF
j_call: TRBJ2-7
d_call: -
v_call: TRBV5-4
clone_size: many

cdr3_nt: TGTGCCAGTAGTAAGAATATCGGGATGGGGGACACTGAAGCTTTCTTT
cdr3_aa: CASSKNIGMGDTEAFF
j_call: TRBJ1-1
d_call: -
v_call: TRBV19
clone_size: many

cdr3_nt: TGCGCCAGCAGCTTGGACTGGCCGACAGGGCTCAACTATGGCTACACCTTC
cdr3_aa: CASSLDWPTGLNYGYTF
j_call: TRBJ1-2
d_call: TRBD1
v_call: TRBV5-1
clone_size: many

cdr3_nt: -
cdr3_aa: CASSQLGANTGELFFEAFF
j_call: TRBJ1-1
d_call: -
v_call: TRBV7-9
clone_size: once

cdr3_nt: TGCAGTGTCATACCGGACAGGGCGAACACCGGGGAGCTGTTTTTT
cdr3_aa: CSVIPDRANTGELFF
j_call: TRBJ2-2
d_call: TRBD1
v_call: TRBV20-1
clone_size: many

cdr3_nt: TGCAGCGTTGAAGATCTTTTGTTGGAGAATGAGCAGTTCTTC
cdr3_aa: CSVEDLLLENEQFF
j_call: TRBJ2-1
d_call: -
v_call: TRBV29-1
clone_size: -

cdr3_nt: TGTGCCAGCAGCTTCTACACAGATACGCAGTATTTT
cdr3_aa: CASSFYTDTQYF
j_call: TRBJ2-3
d_call: -
v_call: TRBV7-2
clone_size: many

cdr3_nt: TGTGCCAGCAGGGTTAGCGGGGCTGGCACAGATACGCAGTATTTT
cdr3_aa: CASRVSGAGTDTQYF
j_call: TRBJ2-3
d_call: TRBD2
v_call: TRBV6-5
clone_size: many

cdr3_nt: TGTGCCAGCAGCGTAGCTGGGGATGGGGCCGGCCCCTACGAGCAGTACTTC
cdr3_aa: CASSVAGDGAGPYEQYF
j_call: TRBJ2-7
d_call: -
v_call: TRBV7-3
clone_size: -

cdr3_nt: TGTGCCACCAGGGGAGGGGGCATTTCCCAGCATTTT
cdr3_aa: CATRGGGISQHF
j_call: TRBJ1-5
d_call: TRBD1
v_call: TRBV15
clone_size: few

cdr3_nt: TGTGCCAGCAGTTACCCGACAGGGGCCTACGAGCAGTACTTC
cdr3_aa: CASSYPTGAYEQYF
j_call: TRBJ2-7
d_call: TRBD1
v_call: TRBV28
clone_size: many

cdr3_nt: TGCGCCAGCAGCTTGGGTCTACCCGGGACAGGGGGTATAGATGAGCAGTTCTTC
cdr3_aa: CASSLGLPGTGGIDEQFF
j_call: TRBJ2-1
d_call: TRBD1
v_call: TRBV5-1
clone_size: many

cdr3_nt: TGTGCCAGCAGCCCTCAGGGTTGGGATGGCTACACCTTC
cdr3_aa: CASSPQGWDGYTF
j_call: TRBJ1-2
d_call: -
v_call: TRBV7-6
clone_size: -

cdr3_nt: TGTGCCATCAGGGAACAGGGGGCGGCCTACGAGCAGTACTTC
cdr3_aa: CAIREQGAAYEQYF
j_call: TRBJ2-7
d_call: TRBD1
v_call: TRBV10-3
clone_size: many

cdr3_nt: TGCGCCAGCAGCCAAGCAGCGGGGGGCCTCTACGAGCAGTACTTC
cdr3_aa: CASSQAAGGLYEQYF
j_call: TRBJ2-7
d_call: TRBD2
v_call: TRBV11-1
clone_size: -

cdr3_nt: TGTGCCAGCAGCGCCCAGGTCCAAGAGACCCAGTACTTC
cdr3_aa: CASSAQVQETQYF
j_call: TRBJ2-5
d_call: -
v_call: TRBV9
clone_size: -

cdr3_nt: TGCGCCAGCAGCGGTTCGGCAGACTCAAGCACCGGGGAGCTGTTTTTT
cdr3_aa: CASSGSADSSTGELFF
j_call: TRBJ2-2
d_call: -
v_call: TRBV5-1
clone_size: many

cdr3_nt: TGTGCCATCAAGAAGGTAGTGGGGAACAGCGGGGAGCTGTTTTTT
cdr3_aa: CAIKKVVGNSGELFF
j_call: TRBJ2-2
d_call: -
v_call: TRBV10-3
clone_size: -

cdr3_nt: TGTGCCAGCAGCTTGGCGGGGGGGGCCCAGTACTTC
cdr3_aa: CASSLAGGAQYF
j_call: TRBJ2-5
d_call: TRBD2
v_call: TRBV5-8
clone_size: -